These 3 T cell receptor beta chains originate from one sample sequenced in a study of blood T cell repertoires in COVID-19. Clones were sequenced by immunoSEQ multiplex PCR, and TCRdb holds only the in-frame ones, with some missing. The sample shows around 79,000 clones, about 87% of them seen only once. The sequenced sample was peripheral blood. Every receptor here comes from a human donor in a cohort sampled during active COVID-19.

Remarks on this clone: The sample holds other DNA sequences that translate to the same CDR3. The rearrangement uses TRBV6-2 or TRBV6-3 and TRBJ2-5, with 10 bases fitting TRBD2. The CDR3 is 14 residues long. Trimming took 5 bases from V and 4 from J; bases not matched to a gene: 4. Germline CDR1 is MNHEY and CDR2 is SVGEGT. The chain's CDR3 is CASSSLAGVETQYF. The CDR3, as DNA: TGTGCCAGCAGTAGCCTAGCGGGGGTAGAGACCCAGTACTTC.

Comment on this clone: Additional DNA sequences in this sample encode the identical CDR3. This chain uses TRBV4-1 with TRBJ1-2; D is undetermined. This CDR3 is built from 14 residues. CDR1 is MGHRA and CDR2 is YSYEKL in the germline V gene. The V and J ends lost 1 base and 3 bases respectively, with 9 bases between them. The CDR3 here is CASSQGGGDYGYTF. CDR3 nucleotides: TGCGCCAGCAGCCAAGGGGGAGGTGACTATGGCTACACCTTC.

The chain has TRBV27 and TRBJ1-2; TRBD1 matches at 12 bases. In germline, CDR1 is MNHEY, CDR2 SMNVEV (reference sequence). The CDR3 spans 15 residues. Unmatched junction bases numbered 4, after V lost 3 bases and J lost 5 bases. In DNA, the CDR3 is TGTGCCAGCAGTTTCGGGACAGGGGGCGCTTATGGCTACACCTTC. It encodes CASSFGTGGAYGYTF.